The 18 T cell receptor beta chains below come from one sample, sequenced in a study of T-cell reconstitution after alpha-beta-depleted transplantation in children. Library preparation (for TCRbeta) was performed with unique molecular identifiers. MiXCR was run by TCRdb on the PCR reads, yielding one entry per CDR3 protein. The sample holds about 490,000 distinct CDR3 sequences, 8% to 11% seen once. The input for sequencing was PBMCs, taken before TCRalphabeta/CD19-depleted stem cell transplant. Every receptor here comes from a child younger than 10 with inherited bone marrow failure, due to receive a stem cell transplant.

About this clonotype itself: A much larger clonotype is one base distant, so this may be a read error. This rearrangement joins TRBV6-1 to TRBJ2-1; a possible D gene is TRBD2 (5 bases). CDR1 and CDR2 (germline): MNHNS, SASEGT. The CDR3 is 18 amino acids. In nucleotides, the CDR3 is TGTGCCATCAGTGAAGCGGTGCCGCTAGCCAGCTCCTACAATGAGCAGTTCTTC. Translating it yields CAISEAVPLASSYNEQFF.

This clonotype showed up just a few times. V and J are TRBV2 and TRBJ2-1; 7 nucleotides match TRBD1. Trimming at V came to 10 bases and at J to 4 bases, leaving 13 bases not matched to a gene. The length of the CDR3 is 15 residues. Germline V lookup: CDR1 SNHLY, CDR2 FYNNEI. CDR3 residues: CAITLRDSYYNEQFF. CDR3 sequence (DNA): TGTGCCATCACACTCCGGGACAGCTATTACAATGAGCAGTTCTTC.

The rearrangement links TRBV27 to TRBJ2-5, with 8 bases lining up with TRBD2. The CDR3 has 15 amino acids. The germline V gene encodes CDR1 MNHEY and CDR2 SMNVEV (reference sequence). V was pared by 6 bases and J by 4 bases, with 10 bases of the junction left unmatched. CDR3 residues: CASRLSGNRAETQYF. As DNA, the CDR3 is TGTGCCAGCAGACTTAGCGGGAATCGTGCAGAGACCCAGTACTTC.

The rearrangement uses TRBV6-1 and TRBJ2-1; TRBD2 might be the D (5 bases). CDR1 is MNHNS, CDR2 SASEGT, per germline. With 8 bases removed from V and 3 bases from J, the gap between germline ends came to 17 bases. The length of the CDR3 is 15 residues. The CDR3 loop reads CASFEGVEGYNEQFF. The CDR3 nucleotides are TGTGCCAGCTTCGAGGGAGTCGAGGGCTACAATGAGCAGTTCTTC.

This clonotype was counted many times. V and J are TRBV25-1 and TRBJ2-7; TRBD1 is a possible D gene (6 bases). Germline V gives CDR1 MGHDK, CDR2 SYGVNS. With 5 bases removed from V and 2 bases from J, the gap between germline ends came to 16 bases. CDR3 length: 15 residues. The chain's CDR3 is CASSPLGAEAYEQYF. CDR3 nucleotide sequence: TGTGCCAGCAGTCCCTTGGGGGCGGAGGCCTACGAGCAGTACTTC.

The chain uses TRBV5-8 and TRBJ2-5, with 12 bases fitting TRBD2. V dropped 3 bases and J dropped 1; count of bases not matched to a gene: 4. Germline assignment: CDR1 SGHTS and CDR2 YDEGEE. CDR3 length: 16 amino acids. CDR3 sequence reads: CASSWGLAGLQETQYF. DNA for the CDR3: TGTGCCAGCAGCTGGGGACTAGCGGGCCTCCAAGAGACCCAGTACTTC.

This clonotype has a count of ten or more. The chain recombines TRBV20-1 with TRBJ2-3; 8 positions match TRBD2. This CDR3 has 15 amino acids. Germline assignment: CDR1 DFQATT and CDR2 SNEGSKA (reference sequence). The ends lost 6 bases at V and 1 base at J; junction bases unmatched: 9. In DNA, the CDR3 is TGCAGTGCGGCAATAGCGGGAAGGGGCACAGATACGCAGTATTTT. Its translation: CSAAIAGRGTDTQYF.

This clonotype has ten or more counts. V gene TRBV29-1 combines with J gene TRBJ2-1, with D unresolved. CDR3 length: 16 residues. From germline, CDR1 is SQVTM and CDR2 ANQGSEA. Between the trimmed V and J ends, which lost 3 bases and 0 bases, there was a span of 15 bases. CDR3 in amino acids: CSVEPFGGSSYNEQFF. CDR3 sequence (DNA): TGCAGCGTTGAGCCTTTTGGTGGAAGCTCCTACAATGAGCAGTTCTTC.

This clonotype was observed at least ten times. The CDR3 nucleotides are TGTGCCAGCTCAACGGGACAGCGCTATGGCTACACCTTC. This gives the protein CASSTGQRYGYTF. The genes are TRBV18 and TRBJ1-2, with 7 bases fitting TRBD1. This CDR3 is built from 13 residues. Germline V gene data show CDR1 as KGHSH and CDR2 as LQKENI. V was clipped by 5 bases and J by 4 bases; unmatched bases: 4.

This clonotype occurred many times. The chain carries TRBV27 and TRBJ1-5; tentative D call: TRBD1 (5 bases). This CDR3 has 13 residues. Per germline, CDR1 MNHEY and CDR2 SMNVEV (reference sequence). V shed 4 bases and J shed 3 bases, with 7 bases lying between them. The CDR3 region is CASSWGLNQPQHF. The CDR3 coding sequence is TGTGCCAGCAGTTGGGGCCTCAATCAGCCCCAGCATTTT.

This clonotype was recorded many times. This chain uses TRBV5-1 with TRBJ1-6; tentative D call: TRBD1 (5 bases). Germline V gene sequence: CDR1 SGHRS, CDR2 YFSETQ. Trimming removed 4 bases at V and 4 bases at J, with 9 bases between. The CDR3 is 14 residues long. The chain's CDR3 is CASSRDRYNSPLHF. CDR3 coding DNA: TGCGCCAGCAGCCGCGACAGATATAATTCACCCCTCCACTTT.

This clonotype has ten or more counts. This chain links TRBV5-1 with TRBJ2-3, with D perhaps matching TRBD1 (5 bases). Germline CDR1 is SGHRS and CDR2 is YFSETQ. The CDR3 is 16 residues long. The ends were cut back, 0 bases at V and 2 bases at J, with 13 bases in the middle. CDR3 residues: CASSLEADTTTDTQYF. DNA of the CDR3: TGCGCCAGCAGCTTGGAGGCGGACACCACCACAGATACGCAGTATTTT.

This clonotype has a count of ten or more. The gene calls are TRBV6-2 or TRBV6-3 and TRBJ2-7; a weak D match, TRBD1 (5 bases). In germline, CDR1 is MNHEY, CDR2 SVGEGT. Trimming cost V 7 bases and J 5 bases, with 9 bases left between them. The CDR3 contains 11 residues. CDR3 bases: TGTGCCAGCACCGAAGGGGACGAGCAGTACTTC. The encoded protein is CASTEGDEQYF.

This clonotype was picked up many times. The J gene is TRBJ2-1, the V gene TRBV7-9, with D tentatively TRBD2 (6 bases). V lost 5 bases, J lost 7 bases, and 18 bases lay in between. Germline CDR1 is SEHNR and CDR2 is FQNEAQ (reference sequence). The CDR3 sequence is 15 residues long. CDR3 protein: CASSPGLAYINEQFF. The CDR3 DNA reads TGTGCCAGCAGCCCGGGTCTAGCGTATATTAATGAGCAGTTCTTC.

Many counts were recorded for this clonotype. J is TRBJ2-3 and V is TRBV28, with D possibly being TRBD2 (6 bases). Trimming removed 5 bases at V and 6 bases at J, with 18 bases between. This CDR3 has 15 amino acids. Germline-derived CDR1 and CDR2 are MDHEN and SYDVKM. The DNA for the CDR3 is TGTGCCAGCAGTACACGACCGGGAGTCCCCGATACGCAGTATTTT. As protein: CASSTRPGVPDTQYF.

Only a few counts were recorded for this clonotype. The chain carries TRBV14 and TRBJ1-2, with D hard to call. The CDR3 runs to 15 residues. Germline lookup yields CDR1 SGHDN and CDR2 FVKESK. Trimming removed 1 base from V and 4 bases from J, with 13 bases in between. CDR3 loop: CASSQGRGWGYGYTF. Written as DNA, the CDR3 is TGTGCCAGCAGCCAAGGGCGGGGATGGGGCTATGGCTACACCTTC.

This clonotype was seen at least ten times. The V gene is TRBV29-1, the J gene TRBJ1-1; D remains ambiguous. The CDR3 consists of 13 residues. Trimming removed 6 bases from V and 0 bases from J, with 11 bases in between. Germline V lookup: CDR1 SQVTM, CDR2 ANQGSEA. The CDR3 sequence is CSVLDGLNTEAFF. CDR3 in DNA: TGCAGCGTCTTGGACGGACTGAACACTGAAGCTTTCTTT. The complete variable domain, with remaining parts taken from reference TRBV29-1 and TRBJ1-1, reads SAVISQKPSRDICQRGTSLTIQCQVDSQVTMMFWYRQQPGQSLTLIATANQGSEATYESGFVIDKFPISRPNLTFSTLTVSNMSPEDSSIYLCSVLDGLNTEAFFGQGTRLTVV.

This clonotype was seen a few times. The chain recombines TRBV24-1 with TRBJ2-2; D not certain. CDR3 size: 17 residues. CDR1 is KGHDR and CDR2 is SFDVKD in the germline V gene. V was shortened by 1 base and J by 5 bases, with 16 bases between the two germline ends. The CDR3 is CATSDFPSSVRTGELFF. The CDR3 DNA reads as TGTGCCACCAGTGATTTCCCCAGTAGTGTCCGTACCGGGGAGCTGTTTTTT.